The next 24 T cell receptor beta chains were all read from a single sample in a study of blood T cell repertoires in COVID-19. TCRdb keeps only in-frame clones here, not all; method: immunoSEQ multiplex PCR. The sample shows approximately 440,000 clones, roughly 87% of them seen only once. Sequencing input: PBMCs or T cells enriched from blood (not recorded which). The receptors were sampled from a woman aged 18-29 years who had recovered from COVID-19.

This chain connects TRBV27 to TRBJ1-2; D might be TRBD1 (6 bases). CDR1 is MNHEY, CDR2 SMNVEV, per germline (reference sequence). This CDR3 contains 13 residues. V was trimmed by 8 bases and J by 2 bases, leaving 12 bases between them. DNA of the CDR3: TGTGCCAGCGCGGTGGGGGCCAACTATGGCTACACCTTC. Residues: CASAVGANYGYTF.

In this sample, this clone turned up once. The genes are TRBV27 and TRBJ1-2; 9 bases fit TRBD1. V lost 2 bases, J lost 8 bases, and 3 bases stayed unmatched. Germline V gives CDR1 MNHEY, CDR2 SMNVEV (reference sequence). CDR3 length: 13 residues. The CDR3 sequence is CASSLEGTGGYTF. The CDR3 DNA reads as TGTGCCAGCAGTTTAGAGGGGACAGGGGGCTACACCTTC.

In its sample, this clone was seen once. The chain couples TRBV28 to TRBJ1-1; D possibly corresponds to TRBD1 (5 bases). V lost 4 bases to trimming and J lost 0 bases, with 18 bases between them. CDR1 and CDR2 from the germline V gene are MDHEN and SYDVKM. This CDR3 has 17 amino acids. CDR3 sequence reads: CASSSFTRQIMNTEAFF. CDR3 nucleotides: TGTGCCAGCAGTTCATTTACGCGACAGATCATGAACACTGAAGCTTTCTTT.

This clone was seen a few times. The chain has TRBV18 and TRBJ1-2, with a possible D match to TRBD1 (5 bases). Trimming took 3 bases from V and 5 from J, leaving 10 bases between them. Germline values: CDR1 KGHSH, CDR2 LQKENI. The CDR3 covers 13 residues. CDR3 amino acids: CASSPQGGYGYTF. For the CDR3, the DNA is TGTGCCAGCTCACCCCAGGGTGGTTATGGCTACACCTTC.

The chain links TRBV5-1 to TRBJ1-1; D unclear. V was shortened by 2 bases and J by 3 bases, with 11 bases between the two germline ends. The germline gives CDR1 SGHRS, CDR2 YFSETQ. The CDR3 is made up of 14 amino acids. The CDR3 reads CASSFSYGDTEAFF. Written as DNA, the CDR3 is TGCGCCAGCAGCTTCTCATACGGAGACACTGAAGCTTTCTTT.

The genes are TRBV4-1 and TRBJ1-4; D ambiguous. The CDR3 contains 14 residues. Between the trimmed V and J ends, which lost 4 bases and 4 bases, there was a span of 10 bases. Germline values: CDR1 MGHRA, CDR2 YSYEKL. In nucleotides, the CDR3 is TGCGCCAGCAGCCGTACAGCACTTAATGAAAAACTGTTTTTT. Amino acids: CASSRTALNEKLFF.

CDR3 coding DNA: TGTGCCAGTAGTTCCCTACCCCGACAGAATGGCTACACCTTC. It is translated as CASSSLPRQNGYTF. This sequence joins TRBV19 and TRBJ1-2; the D gene is possibly TRBD1 (5 bases). The CDR3 sequence is 14 residues long. The germline V and J ends were trimmed by 5 bases and 6 bases, with 16 bases remaining between them. In germline, CDR1 is LNHDA, CDR2 SQIVND (reference sequence).

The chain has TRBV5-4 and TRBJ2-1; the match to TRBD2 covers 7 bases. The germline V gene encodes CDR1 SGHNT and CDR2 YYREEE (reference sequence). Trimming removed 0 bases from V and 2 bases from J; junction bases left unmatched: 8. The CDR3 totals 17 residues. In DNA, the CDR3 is TGTGCCAGCAGCTTGGCCCCCAGCGGGGCGACCTACAATGAGCAGTTCTTC. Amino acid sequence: CASSLAPSGATYNEQFF.

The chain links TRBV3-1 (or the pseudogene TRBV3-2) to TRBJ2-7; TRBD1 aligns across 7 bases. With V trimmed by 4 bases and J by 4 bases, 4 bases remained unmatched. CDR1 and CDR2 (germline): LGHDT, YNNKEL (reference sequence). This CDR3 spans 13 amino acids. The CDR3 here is CASSPGQLYEQYF. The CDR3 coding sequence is TGTGCCAGCAGCCCGGGACAGTTATACGAGCAGTACTTC.

The CDR3 is CASSPWDSGTEAFF. CDR3 coding DNA: TGCGCCAGCAGCCCATGGGACAGCGGGACTGAAGCTTTCTTT. The gene calls are TRBV5-1 and TRBJ1-1, with 7 bases lining up with TRBD1. The CDR3 runs 14 residues. Germline CDR1 reads SGHRS; CDR2 reads YFSETQ. J was trimmed by 5 bases and V by 4 bases; bases with no gene match: 8.

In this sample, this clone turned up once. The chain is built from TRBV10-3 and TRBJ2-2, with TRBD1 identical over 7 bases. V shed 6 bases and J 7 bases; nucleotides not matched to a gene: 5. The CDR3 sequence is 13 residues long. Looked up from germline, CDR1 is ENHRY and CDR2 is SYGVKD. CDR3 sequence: CAIRGQAVGELFF. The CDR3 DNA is TGTGCCATCAGAGGACAGGCAGTCGGGGAGCTGTTTTTT.

The CDR3 DNA is TGTGCCAGCGCCCAAGGAGGAGGGGAGCAGTACTTC. Amino acid sequence: CASAQGGGEQYF. This chain links TRBV2 with TRBJ2-7; D possibly corresponds to TRBD2 (6 bases). The CDR3 totals 12 residues. V was trimmed by 8 bases and J by 7 bases, leaving 15 bases between them. CDR1 and CDR2 (germline): SNHLY, FYNNEI. Filled out from reference TRBV2 and TRBJ2-7, the complete variable domain reads EPEVTQTPSHQVTQMGQEVILRCVPISNHLYFYWYRQILGQKVEFLVSFYNNEISEKSEIFDDQFSVERPDGSNFTLKIRSTKLEDSAMYFCASAQGGGEQYFGPGTRLTVT.

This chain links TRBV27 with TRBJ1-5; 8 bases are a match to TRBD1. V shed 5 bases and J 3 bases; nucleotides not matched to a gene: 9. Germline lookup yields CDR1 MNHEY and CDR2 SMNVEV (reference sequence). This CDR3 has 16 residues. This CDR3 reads CASSLQGAVVNQPQHF. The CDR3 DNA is TGTGCCAGCAGTCTTCAGGGGGCTGTGGTCAATCAGCCCCAGCATTTT.

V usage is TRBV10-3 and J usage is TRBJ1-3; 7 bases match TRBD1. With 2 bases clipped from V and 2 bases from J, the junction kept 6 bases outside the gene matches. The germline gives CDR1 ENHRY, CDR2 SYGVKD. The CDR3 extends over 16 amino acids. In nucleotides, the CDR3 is TGTGCCATCAGTGAGGATAGGGACAGAGCTGGAAACACCATATATTTT. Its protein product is CAISEDRDRAGNTIYF.

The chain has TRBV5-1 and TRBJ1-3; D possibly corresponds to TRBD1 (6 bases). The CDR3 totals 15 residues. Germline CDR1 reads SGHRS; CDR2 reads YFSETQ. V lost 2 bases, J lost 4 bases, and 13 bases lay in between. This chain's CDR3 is CASSLTGNPGNTIYF. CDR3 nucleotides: TGCGCCAGCAGCTTAACAGGGAACCCCGGAAACACCATATATTTT.

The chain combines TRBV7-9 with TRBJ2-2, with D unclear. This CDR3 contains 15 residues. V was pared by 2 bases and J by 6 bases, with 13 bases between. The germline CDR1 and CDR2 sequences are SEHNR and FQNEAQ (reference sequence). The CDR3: CASSLSRVEAGELFF. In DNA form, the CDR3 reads TGTGCCAGCAGCTTATCCCGGGTAGAAGCCGGGGAGCTGTTTTTT.

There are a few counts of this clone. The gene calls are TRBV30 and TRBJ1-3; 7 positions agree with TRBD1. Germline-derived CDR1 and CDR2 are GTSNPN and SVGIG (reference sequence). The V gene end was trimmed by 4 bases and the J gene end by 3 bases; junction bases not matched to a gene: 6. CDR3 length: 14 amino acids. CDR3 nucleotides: TGTGCCTGGACGACAGGGACGATTGGAAACACCATATATTTT. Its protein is CAWTTGTIGNTIYF.

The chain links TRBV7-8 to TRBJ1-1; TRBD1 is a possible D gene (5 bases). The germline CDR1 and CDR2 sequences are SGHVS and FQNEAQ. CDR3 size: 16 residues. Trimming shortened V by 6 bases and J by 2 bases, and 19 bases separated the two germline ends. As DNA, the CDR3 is TGTGCCAGCAGTCGAAGGGGTAGCAGGCTCAACACTGAAGCTTTCTTT. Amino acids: CASSRRGSRLNTEAFF.

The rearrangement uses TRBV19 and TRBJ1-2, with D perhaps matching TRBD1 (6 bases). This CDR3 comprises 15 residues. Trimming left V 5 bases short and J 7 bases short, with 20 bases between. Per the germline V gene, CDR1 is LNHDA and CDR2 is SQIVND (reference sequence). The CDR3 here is CASSPLLQGTSGYTF. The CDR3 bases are TGTGCCAGTAGTCCTTTACTACAGGGAACGAGTGGCTACACCTTC. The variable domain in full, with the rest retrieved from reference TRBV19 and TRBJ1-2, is DGGITQSPKYLFRKEGQNVTLSCEQNLNHDAMYWYRQDPGQGLRLIYYSQIVNDFQKGDIAEGYSVSREKKESFPLTVTSAQKNPTAFYLCASSPLLQGTSGYTFGSGTRLTVV.

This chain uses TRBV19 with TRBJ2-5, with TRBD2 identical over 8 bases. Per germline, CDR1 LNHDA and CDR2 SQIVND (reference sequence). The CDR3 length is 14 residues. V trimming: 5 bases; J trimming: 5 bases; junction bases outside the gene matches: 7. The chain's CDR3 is CASSPPGGAETQYF. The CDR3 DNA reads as TGTGCCAGTAGTCCTCCCGGGGGGGCGGAGACCCAGTACTTC.

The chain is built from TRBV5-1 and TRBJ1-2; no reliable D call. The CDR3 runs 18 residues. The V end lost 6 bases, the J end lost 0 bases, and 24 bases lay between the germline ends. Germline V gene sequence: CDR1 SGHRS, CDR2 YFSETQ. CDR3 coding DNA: TGCGCCAGCACTTCTGGCCCAGTTACAAGTGCGGCTAACTATGGCTACACCTTC. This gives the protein CASTSGPVTSAANYGYTF.

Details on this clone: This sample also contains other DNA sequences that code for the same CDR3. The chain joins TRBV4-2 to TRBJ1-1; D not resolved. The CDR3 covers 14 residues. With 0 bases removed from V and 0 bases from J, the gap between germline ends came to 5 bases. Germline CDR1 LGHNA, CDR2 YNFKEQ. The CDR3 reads CASSQDRLNTEAFF. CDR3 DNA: TGTGCCAGCAGCCAAGACAGGTTGAACACTGAAGCTTTCTTT.

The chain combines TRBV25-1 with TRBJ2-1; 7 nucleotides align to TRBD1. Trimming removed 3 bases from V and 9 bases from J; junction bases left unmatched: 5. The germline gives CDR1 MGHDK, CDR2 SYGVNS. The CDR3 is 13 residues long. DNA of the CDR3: TGTGCCAGCAGTGATGAGGGGGCTGGTGAGCAGTTCTTC. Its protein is CASSDEGAGEQFF. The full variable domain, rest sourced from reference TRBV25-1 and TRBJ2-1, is EADIYQTPRYLVIGTGKKITLECSQTMGHDKMYWYQQDPGMELHLIHYSYGVNSTEKGDLSSESTVSRIRTEHFPLTLESARPSHTSQYLCASSDEGAGEQFFGPGTRLTVL.

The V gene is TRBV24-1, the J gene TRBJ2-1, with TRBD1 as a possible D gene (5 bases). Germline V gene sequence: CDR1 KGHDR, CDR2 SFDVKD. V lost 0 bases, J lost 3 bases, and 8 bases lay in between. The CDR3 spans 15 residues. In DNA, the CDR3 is TGTGCCACCAGTGATTTGGGCCAGGGCTACAATGAGCAGTTCTTC. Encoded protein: CATSDLGQGYNEQFF.